A single sample is the source of the 22 T cell receptor beta chains below, sequenced in a study of human versus mouse CDR3 diversity and MHC coevolution. Profiling relied on immunoSEQ multiplex PCR, and the TCRdb table lists in-frame clones only, not all of them. The table shows 86,000 or so clones, with over 85% occurring only once. The sequenced sample was naive CD4+ T cells from blood. The subset here: CD45RO-negative CD62L-positive naive CD4 T cells. The receptors were sampled from a person aged 25 to 75 in good health.

The chain joins TRBV18 to TRBJ2-7; 8 bases line up with TRBD1. This CDR3 spans 14 amino acids. V shed 7 bases, J shed 6 bases, and the junction held 11 bases outside the gene matches. Germline loops: CDR1 KGHSH, CDR2 LQKENI. This chain's CDR3 is CASCRDRTSVEQYF. Written as DNA, the CDR3 is TGTGCCAGCTGCCGGGACAGGACCTCCGTCGAGCAGTACTTC.

The J gene is TRBJ1-6, the V gene TRBV6-6; D is ambiguous. CDR1 and CDR2 from the germline V gene are MNHNY and SVGAGI (reference sequence). The CDR3 covers 13 residues. V dropped 6 bases and J dropped 4 bases, with 7 bases sitting between them. DNA of the CDR3: TGTGCCAGCAGCCAACAGTATAATTCACCCCTCCACTTT. The encoded protein is CASSQQYNSPLHF.

DNA for the CDR3: TGTGCCAGCAAGGGGGCGGGCGTTCAATACAATGAGCAGTTCTTC. Amino acids: CASKGAGVQYNEQFF. The chain recombines TRBV27 with TRBJ2-1, with 7 bases matching TRBD1. This CDR3 is 15 amino acids long. V dropped 7 bases and J dropped 4; count of bases not matched to a gene: 10. Germline V gene data show CDR1 as MNHEY and CDR2 as SMNVEV (reference sequence).

This chain links TRBV6-6 with TRBJ2-5, with 10 bases that match TRBD1. This CDR3 has 15 residues. V was pared by 6 bases and J by 2 bases, with 6 bases of the junction left unmatched. Germline-derived CDR1 and CDR2 are MNHNY and SVGAGI (reference sequence). As DNA, the CDR3 is TGTGCCAGCAGCCTGGACAGGGGGGGGCAAGAGACCCAGTACTTC. It codes for CASSLDRGGQETQYF.

The chain is built from TRBV19 and TRBJ2-7, with 7 bases aligning to TRBD1. The CDR3 is 13 amino acids. Trimming removed 4 bases from V and 2 bases from J; junction bases left unmatched: 2. Looked up from germline, CDR1 is LNHDA and CDR2 is SQIVND (reference sequence). The CDR3 sequence: CASSTDRAYEQYF. In nucleotides, the CDR3 is TGTGCCAGTAGTACTGACAGGGCCTACGAGCAGTACTTC.

The V call is TRBV30, the J call TRBJ1-4; the D gene is possibly TRBD1 (6 bases). The CDR3 covers 14 residues. CDR1 and CDR2 (germline): GTSNPN, SVGIG (reference sequence). The V and J ends lost 0 bases and 8 bases respectively, with 13 bases between them. This CDR3 reads CAWSVRQAREKLFF. In DNA form, the CDR3 reads TGTGCCTGGAGTGTACGACAGGCCAGAGAAAAACTGTTTTTT.

A single count supports this clone. The chain combines TRBV9 with TRBJ2-5, with 7 bases aligning to TRBD2. CDR1 is SGDLS and CDR2 is YYNGEE in the germline V gene. The CDR3 covers 15 residues. V dropped 0 bases and J dropped 3; count of bases not matched to a gene: 5. The DNA of the CDR3 is TGTGCCAGCAGCGTAGCCAGCGGGGCCAAAGAGACCCAGTACTTC. As protein: CASSVASGAKETQYF. The full variable domain, its missing parts supplied by reference TRBV9 and TRBJ2-5, is DSGVTQTPKHLITATGQRVTLRCSPRSGDLSVYWYQQSLDQGLQFLIQYYNGEERAKGNILERFSAQQFPDLHSELNLSSLELGDSALYFCASSVASGAKETQYFGPGTRLLVL.

The chain joins TRBV7-9 to TRBJ2-3, with TRBD2 matching 10 bases. The CDR3 consists of 17 residues. J lost 1 base, V lost 4 bases, and 8 bases had no gene match. CDR1 is SEHNR, CDR2 FQNEAQ, per germline (reference sequence). CDR3 in amino acids: CASSSLTSGMGTDTQYF. In DNA form, the CDR3 reads TGTGCCAGCAGCTCTTTAACTAGCGGGATGGGCACAGATACGCAGTATTTT.

The chain joins TRBV6-5 to TRBJ1-2, with TRBD1 as a possible D gene (6 bases). Per the germline V gene, CDR1 is MNHEY and CDR2 is SVGAGI. Trimming removed 1 base from V and 0 bases from J, with 9 bases in between. CDR3 length: 15 amino acids. CDR3 in DNA: TGTGCCAGCAGTTACTTCGGACAGCCTAACTATGGCTACACCTTC. It is translated as CASSYFGQPNYGYTF.

V gene TRBV2 combines with J gene TRBJ2-6; 7 bases fit TRBD1. V gave up 5 bases and J gave up 2 bases; unmatched junction bases: 3. CDR1 is SNHLY and CDR2 is FYNNEI in the germline V gene. This CDR3 is built from 15 residues. CDR3 DNA: TGTGCCAGCAGTTCACAGGGGACTGGGGCCAACGTCCTGACTTTC. Protein product: CASSSQGTGANVLTF.

This clone was counted a single time. The chain has TRBV11-3 and TRBJ2-7; TRBD1 matches 11 bases. This CDR3 has 15 amino acids. J lost 4 bases, V lost 4 bases, and 6 bases had no gene match. CDR1 is SGHNT and CDR2 is YENEEA in the germline V gene. CDR3 nucleotides: TGTGCCAGCAGCTCGGGACAGGGGGAATCGTACGAGCAGTACTTC. Amino acid sequence: CASSSGQGESYEQYF.

The chain recombines TRBV9 with TRBJ2-3, with 13 bases identical to TRBD2. V was clipped by 1 base and J by 4 bases; unmatched bases: 6. This CDR3 is built from 17 residues. CDR1 SGDLS and CDR2 YYNGEE come from the germline V gene. This CDR3 reads CASSVPTGLAGADTQYF. DNA of the CDR3: TGTGCCAGCAGCGTACCAACCGGACTAGCGGGAGCAGATACGCAGTATTTT. The whole variable domain, remainder taken from reference TRBV9 and TRBJ2-3, is DSGVTQTPKHLITATGQRVTLRCSPRSGDLSVYWYQQSLDQGLQFLIQYYNGEERAKGNILERFSAQQFPDLHSELNLSSLELGDSALYFCASSVPTGLAGADTQYFGPGTRLTVL.

This chain joins TRBV7-2 and TRBJ2-7, with no clear D. Germline CDR1 and CDR2: SGHTA and FQGNSA. This CDR3 is built from 12 residues. Deletions cut 5 bases from V and 1 base from J, with 6 bases between. This CDR3 is CASSPTSYEQYF. CDR3 DNA: TGTGCCAGCAGCCCAACATCCTACGAGCAGTACTTC.

The chain uses TRBV11-2 and TRBJ1-4; maybe TRBD1 (6 bases). CDR1 is SGHAT and CDR2 is FQNNGV in the germline V gene. The CDR3 has 16 residues. V lost 5 bases and J 4 bases, leaving 17 bases between the germline ends. The CDR3 region has the DNA TGTGCCAGCAGCCACGGACAGTTAGGAGATAATGAAAAACTGTTTTTT. As protein: CASSHGQLGDNEKLFF. The entire variable domain, with the rest obtained from reference TRBV11-2 and TRBJ1-4, is as follows: EAGVAQSPRYKIIEKRQSVAFWCNPISGHATLYWYQQILGQGPKLLIQFQNNGVVDDSQLPKDRFSAERLKGVDSTLKIQPAKLEDSAVYLCASSHGQLGDNEKLFFGSGTQLSVL.

On this clone: One end of the junction does not line up with germline, which may come from a read error. This chain uses TRBV7-7 with TRBJ2-2; TRBD2 matches at 8 bases. Germline V gives CDR1 SSHAT, CDR2 FNYEAQ (reference sequence). The CDR3 extends over 15 amino acids. In DNA, the CDR3 is TGTGCTAGCAGCCCGCCTACGGGGGGGATCGGGGAGCTGTTTTTT. As protein: CASSPPTGGIGELFF.

This chain joins TRBV27 and TRBJ2-1; 10 bases fit TRBD2. This CDR3 is built from 16 residues. The V gene end was trimmed by 5 bases and the J gene end by 5 bases; junction bases not matched to a gene: 9. Germline V gene data show CDR1 as MNHEY and CDR2 as SMNVEV (reference sequence). In DNA form, the CDR3 reads TGTGCCAGCAGTCCGTGGTCTAGCGGGGGTCACAATGAGCAGTTCTTC. Translation gives CASSPWSSGGHNEQFF.

As concerns this clone: This CDR3 is also generated by other DNA sequences in the sample. The chain joins TRBV4-2 to TRBJ2-7, with 7 bases that match TRBD1. Germline-derived CDR1 and CDR2 are LGHNA and YNFKEQ. The CDR3 sequence is 13 residues long. Unmatched junction bases numbered 1, after V lost 3 bases and J lost 2 bases. The CDR3 loop is CASSQGQTYEQYF. The CDR3, as DNA: TGTGCCAGCAGCCAGGGACAGACCTACGAGCAGTACTTC.

The chain combines TRBV5-1 with TRBJ2-1; D is perhaps TRBD2 (5 bases). CDR3 length: 14 residues. Germline CDR1 is SGHRS and CDR2 is YFSETQ. Trimming pared 0 bases from V and 10 bases from J, leaving 14 bases between. The CDR3 is CASSLVDYLNEQFF. The CDR3 DNA reads TGCGCCAGCAGCTTGGTTGACTATCTAAACGAGCAGTTCTTC.

The chain combines TRBV30 with TRBJ1-1, with D hard to call. The CDR3 runs 12 residues. Germline CDR1 and CDR2: GTSNPN and SVGIG (reference sequence). V was clipped by 4 bases and J by 3 bases, with 9 bases between them. CDR3 in DNA: TGTGCCTGGAAAACAGCTTACACTGAAGCTTTCTTT. Its translation is CAWKTAYTEAFF.

This clone was picked up one time. One junction end disagrees with the germline gene, perhaps due to a read error. This chain links TRBV27 with TRBJ2-7, with 10 bases aligning to TRBD2. The germline V gene encodes CDR1 MNHEY and CDR2 SMNVEV (reference sequence). This CDR3 is built from 16 residues. CDR3 sequence reads: CPPRVAGGLSSYEQYF. As DNA, the CDR3 is TGCCCCCCCCGGGTAGCGGGAGGCCTAAGCTCCTACGAGCAGTACTTC.

The chain couples TRBV28 to TRBJ2-7, with 7 bases identical to TRBD1. V lost 4 bases to trimming and J lost 3 bases; unmatched junction nucleotides: 9. The CDR3 extends over 15 amino acids. Germline loops: CDR1 MDHEN, CDR2 SYDVKM. The CDR3 loop is CASSSWTGRGYEQYF. CDR3 coding DNA: TGTGCCAGCAGTTCTTGGACAGGCCGGGGCTACGAGCAGTACTTC.

V gene TRBV27 combines with J gene TRBJ1-4, with TRBD1 matching over 7 bases. The V gene end was trimmed by 3 bases and the J gene end by 7 bases; junction bases not matched to a gene: 5. The CDR3 is 14 amino acids. Germline loops: CDR1 MNHEY, CDR2 SMNVEV (reference sequence). CDR3 sequence (DNA): TGTGCCAGCAGTTTTCGTCGGGACAGTGAAAAACTGTTTTTT. Its translation is CASSFRRDSEKLFF.